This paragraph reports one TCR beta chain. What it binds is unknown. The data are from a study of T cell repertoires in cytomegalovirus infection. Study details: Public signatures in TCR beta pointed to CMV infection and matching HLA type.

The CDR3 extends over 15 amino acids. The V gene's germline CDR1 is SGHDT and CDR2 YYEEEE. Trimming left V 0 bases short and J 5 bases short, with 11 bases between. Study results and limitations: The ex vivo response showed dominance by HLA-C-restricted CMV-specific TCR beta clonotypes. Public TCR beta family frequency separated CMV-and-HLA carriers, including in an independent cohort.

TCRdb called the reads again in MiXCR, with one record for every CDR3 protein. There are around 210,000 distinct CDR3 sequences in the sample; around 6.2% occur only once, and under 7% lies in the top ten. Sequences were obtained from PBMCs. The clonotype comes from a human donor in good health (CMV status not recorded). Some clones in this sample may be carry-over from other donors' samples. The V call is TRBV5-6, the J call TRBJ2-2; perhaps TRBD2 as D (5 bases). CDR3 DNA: TGTGCCAGCAGCTTGGCACTAGTAGGTACCGGGGAGCTGTTTTTT. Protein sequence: CASSLALVGTGELFF.